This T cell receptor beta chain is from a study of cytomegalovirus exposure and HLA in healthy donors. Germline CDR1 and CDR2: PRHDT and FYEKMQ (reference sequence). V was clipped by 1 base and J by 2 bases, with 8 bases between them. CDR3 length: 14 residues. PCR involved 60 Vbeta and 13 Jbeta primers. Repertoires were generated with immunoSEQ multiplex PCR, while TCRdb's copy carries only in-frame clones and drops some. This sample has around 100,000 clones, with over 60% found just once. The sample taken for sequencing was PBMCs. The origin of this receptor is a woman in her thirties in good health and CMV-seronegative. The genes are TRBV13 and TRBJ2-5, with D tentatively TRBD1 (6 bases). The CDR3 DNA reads TGTGCCAGCAGCTTAGCAGGGGTTCAAGAGACCCAGTACTTC. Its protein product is CASSLAGVQETQYF. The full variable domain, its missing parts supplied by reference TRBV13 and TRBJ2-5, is AAGVIQSPRHLIKEKRETATLKCYPIPRHDTVYWYQQGPGQDPQFLISFYEKMQSDKGSIPDRFSAQQFSDYHSELNMSSLELGDSALYFCASSLAGVQETQYFGPGTRLLVL.